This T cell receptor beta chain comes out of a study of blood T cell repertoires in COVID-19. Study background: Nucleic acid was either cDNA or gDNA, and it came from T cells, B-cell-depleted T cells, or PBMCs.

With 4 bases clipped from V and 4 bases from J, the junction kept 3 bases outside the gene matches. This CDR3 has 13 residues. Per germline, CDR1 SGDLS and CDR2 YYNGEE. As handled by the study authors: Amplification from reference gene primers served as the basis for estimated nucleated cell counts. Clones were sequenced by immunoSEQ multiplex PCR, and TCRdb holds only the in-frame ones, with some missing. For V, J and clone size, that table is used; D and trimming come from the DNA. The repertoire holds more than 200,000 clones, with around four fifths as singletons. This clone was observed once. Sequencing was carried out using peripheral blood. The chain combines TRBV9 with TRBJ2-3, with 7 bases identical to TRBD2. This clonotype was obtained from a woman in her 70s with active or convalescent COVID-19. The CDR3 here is CASSRGVSDTQYF. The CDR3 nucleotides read TGTGCCAGCAGCCGGGGGGTCTCAGATACGCAGTATTTT. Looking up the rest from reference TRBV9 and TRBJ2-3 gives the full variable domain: DSGVTQTPKHLITATGQRVTLRCSPRSGDLSVYWYQQSLDQGLQFLIQYYNGEERAKGNILERFSAQQFPDLHSELNLSSLELGDSALYFCASSRGVSDTQYFGPGTRLTVL.